The 14 T cell receptor beta chains below all came from one sample that was sequenced in a study of CD8 T cells in Susac syndrome. RNA was extracted with the RNeasy kit, and a quantity of roughly 0.45 to 1 ug was reverse transcribed using random hexamers. Each CDR3 protein is one row after TCRdb ran MiXCR on the immunoSEQ multiplex PCR reads. The sample lists 170,000 or so distinct CDR3 sequences, 95% to 96% occurring once. The sequencing input was CD4+ T cells from PBMCs. These receptors originate from a human donor with Susac syndrome.

The chain joins TRBV25-1 to TRBJ1-5; D call uncertain. The germline V gene encodes CDR1 MGHDK and CDR2 SYGVNS. This CDR3 has 14 amino acids. Trimming pared 1 base from V and 9 bases from J, leaving 13 bases between. The CDR3 nucleotides are TGTGCCAGCAGTGAATTCAAGGCGGGCTCGCCCCAGCATTTT. Amino acids: CASSEFKAGSPQHF.

CDR3 loop: CASSLGWDSTDTQYF. CDR3 in DNA: TGTGCCAGCAGCTTAGGGTGGGACAGCACAGATACGCAGTATTTT. This rearrangement joins TRBV7-2 to TRBJ2-3; possibly TRBD1 or TRBD2 for D (5 bases each). Germline CDR1 SGHTA, CDR2 FQGNSA. There are 15 residues in the CDR3. The V end lost 1 base, the J end lost 0 bases, and 8 bases lay between the germline ends.

The genes are TRBV29-1 and TRBJ2-1; D remains ambiguous. The CDR3 length is 12 residues. V shed 2 bases and J shed 3 bases, with 5 bases lying between them. Germline V gene lookup returns CDR1 SQVTM and CDR2 ANQGSEA. DNA of the CDR3: TGCAGCGTTGAAACGGACTACAATGAGCAGTTCTTC. This sequence encodes CSVETDYNEQFF.

The chain carries TRBV29-1 and TRBJ2-3, with no clear D. V was cut by 3 bases and J by 4 bases, with 14 bases left in between. There are 14 residues in the CDR3. Germline-derived CDR1 and CDR2 are SQVTM and ANQGSEA. This CDR3 reads CSVEGRAAPDTQYF. The CDR3 DNA reads TGCAGCGTTGAGGGCCGCGCAGCCCCAGATACGCAGTATTTT.

The CDR3: CSVVPLAGAHQETQYF. The CDR3 bases are TGCAGCGTTGTCCCTCTGGCGGGAGCCCACCAAGAGACCCAGTACTTC. The chain has TRBV29-1 and TRBJ2-5; 7 positions agree with TRBD2. The V gene's germline CDR1 is SQVTM and CDR2 ANQGSEA. J gave up 0 bases and V 4 bases, and 11 bases lay outside the gene matches. This CDR3 has 16 residues.

V is TRBV6-5 and J is TRBJ1-1; 7 bases match TRBD1. Per the germline V gene, CDR1 is MNHEY and CDR2 is SVGAGI. Trimming removed 7 bases from V and 1 base from J; junction bases left unmatched: 9. The CDR3 totals 15 residues. Here the CDR3 reads CASTLTRTGNTEAFF. The CDR3 nucleotides are TGTGCCAGCACCCTTACCCGGACAGGGAACACTGAAGCTTTCTTT.

The chain has TRBV10-3 and TRBJ1-6, with 10 bases fitting TRBD1. Germline V gene data show CDR1 as ENHRY and CDR2 as SYGVKD. The CDR3 runs 17 residues. Trimming cost V 3 bases and J 7 bases; bases outside gene matches: 9. The CDR3 DNA follows: TGTGCCATCAGTGACCCCGACAGGGGGCGAGAAAATTCACCCCTCCACTTT. It yields the protein CAISDPDRGRENSPLHF.

The chain joins TRBV4-3 to TRBJ1-1; the D gene is possibly TRBD1 (5 bases). Germline V gene data show CDR1 as LGHNA and CDR2 as YSLEER. There are 14 residues in the CDR3. Between the trimmed V and J ends, which lost 0 bases and 4 bases, there was a span of 9 bases. The CDR3 sequence: CASSQDLGGTEAFF. The CDR3 DNA is TGCGCCAGCAGCCAAGATTTGGGGGGCACTGAAGCTTTCTTT.

This clonotype came up once. The chain recombines TRBV9 with TRBJ1-6, with D tentatively TRBD1 (6 bases). This CDR3 spans 14 amino acids. Germline V gene sequence: CDR1 SGDLS, CDR2 YYNGEE. V was shortened by 3 bases and J by 11 bases, with 15 bases between the two germline ends. CDR3 DNA: TGTGCCAGCAGCGACACACAGGGAAGGACACCCCTCCACTTT. This encodes CASSDTQGRTPLHF.

This sequence joins TRBV18 and TRBJ1-1; D not certain. The germline V gene encodes CDR1 KGHSH and CDR2 LQKENI. The CDR3 is 15 residues long. V lost 4 bases, J lost 4 bases, and 16 bases lay in between. Here the CDR3 reads CASSQYQAASTEAFF. The DNA of the CDR3 is TGTGCCAGCTCACAGTATCAGGCGGCGAGCACTGAAGCTTTCTTT.

This clonotype was counted once. The CDR3 is CSARDRLIGELFF. The CDR3 DNA follows: TGCAGTGCTAGAGATAGGTTGATCGGGGAGCTGTTTTTT. The V gene is TRBV20-1, the J gene TRBJ2-2; D is unclear. V lost 0 bases and J 7 bases, leaving 9 bases between the germline ends. Germline V lookup: CDR1 DFQATT, CDR2 SNEGSKA (reference sequence). The CDR3 has 13 residues.

The chain carries TRBV19 and TRBJ2-3, with TRBD2 as a possible D gene (5 bases). V was trimmed by 6 bases and J by 1 base, leaving 8 bases between them. Germline V CDR1 and CDR2: LNHDA, SQIVND (reference sequence). This CDR3 spans 13 amino acids. The CDR3, as DNA: TGTGCCAGTAGGGCGGGTGGCACAGATACGCAGTATTTT. Translation: CASRAGGTDTQYF.

The chain joins TRBV20-1 to TRBJ2-3; tentative D call: TRBD2 (6 bases). The V gene's germline CDR1 is DFQATT and CDR2 SNEGSKA (reference sequence). Trimming pared 0 bases from V and 4 bases from J, leaving 14 bases between. The CDR3 totals 15 residues. The CDR3 here is CSARELGGPADTQYF. DNA for the CDR3: TGCAGTGCTAGAGAACTTGGAGGGCCCGCAGATACGCAGTATTTT.

The chain joins TRBV6-5 to TRBJ2-7, with a weak D call TRBD2 (5 bases). CDR1 and CDR2 (germline): MNHEY, SVGAGI. Trimming stripped 2 bases from V and 3 bases from J, with 11 bases between. The length of the CDR3 is 14 residues. The DNA of the CDR3 is TGTGCCAGCAGTTACGGCGGGTACGGCTACGAGCAGTACTTC. This translates into CASSYGGYGYEQYF.